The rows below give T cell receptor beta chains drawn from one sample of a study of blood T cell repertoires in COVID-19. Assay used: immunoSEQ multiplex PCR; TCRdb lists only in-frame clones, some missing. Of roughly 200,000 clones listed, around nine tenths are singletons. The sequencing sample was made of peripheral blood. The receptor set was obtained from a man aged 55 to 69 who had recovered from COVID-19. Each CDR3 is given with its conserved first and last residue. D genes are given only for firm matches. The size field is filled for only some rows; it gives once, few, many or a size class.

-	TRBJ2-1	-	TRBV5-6	TGTGCCAGCAGCCTAGACTTCGACAATGAGCAGTTCTTC	CASSLDFDNEQFF
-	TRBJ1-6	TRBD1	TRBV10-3	TGTGCCATCAGTGAGTCATCAGGGGACAGGGGTTACAATTCACCCCTCCACTTT	CAISESSGDRGYNSPLHF
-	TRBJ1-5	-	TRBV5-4	TGTGCCAGCAGCGTCGGGGTAAATCAGCCCCAGCATTTT	CASSVGVNQPQHF
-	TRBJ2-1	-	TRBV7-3	TGTGCCAGCAGCCCCAGCCCCCCCCCTTTCAGCGTGAGCTCCTACAATGAGCAGTTCTTC	CASSPSPPPFSVSSYNEQFF
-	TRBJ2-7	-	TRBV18	TGTGCCAGCTCACGAGGTCGGGAGTCCTACGAGCAGTACTTC	CASSRGRESYEQYF
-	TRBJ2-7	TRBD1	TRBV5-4	TGTGCCAGCAGCTTGCTTCCGGGACAGGAAGTCGAGCAGTACTTC	CASSLLPGQEVEQYF
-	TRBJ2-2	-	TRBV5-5	TGTGCCAGCAGCTTGGTGGCAGGGACCGGGGAGCTGTTTTTT	CASSLVAGTGELFF
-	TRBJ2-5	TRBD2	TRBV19	TGTGCCAGTAGTATAAGACGGTCGGGACTAGCCTCAATCCAAGAGACCCAGTACTTC	CASSIRRSGLASIQETQYF
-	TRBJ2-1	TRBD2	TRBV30	TGTGCCTGGAAAGAGGGCCTAGCGGGAGGATTCGGTGAGCAGTTCTTC	CAWKEGLAGGFGEQFF
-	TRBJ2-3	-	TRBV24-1	TGTGCCACCAGTGATGGGACACCTACGCAGTATTTT	CATSDGTPTQYF
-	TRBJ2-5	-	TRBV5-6	TGTGCCAGCAGCTCATACGCTGCAGGGGAGGAGACCCAGTACTTC	CASSSYAAGEETQYF
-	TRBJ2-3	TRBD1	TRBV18	TGTGCCAGCTCACCAAGGCAGGGGGAGACAGATACGCAGTATTTT	CASSPRQGETDTQYF
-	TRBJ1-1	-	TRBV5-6	TGTGCCAGTTCCACTTTTCCCGGAGGGGCTGAAGCTTTCTTT	CASSTFPGGAEAFF
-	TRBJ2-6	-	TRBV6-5	TGTGCCTTCTTACAAGCTGGGGCCAACGTCCTGACTTTC	CAFLQAGANVLTF
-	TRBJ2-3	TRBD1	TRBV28	TGTGCCAGCAGTTTGGGCCAGGGGGCAGATACGCAGTATTTT	CASSLGQGADTQYF
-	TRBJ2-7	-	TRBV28	TGTGCCAGCAGTTTATTACGGGAGCAGTACTTC	CASSLLREQYF
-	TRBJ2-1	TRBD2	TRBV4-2	TGTGCCAGCAGCCAAGATCTAGCGGGGGGGCTTAATGAGCAGTTCTTC	CASSQDLAGGLNEQFF
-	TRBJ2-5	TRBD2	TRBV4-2	TGTGCCAGCAGCCAAGGGACTAGCGGGGGGAAGGCCATTGAGACCCAGTACTTC	CASSQGTSGGKAIETQYF
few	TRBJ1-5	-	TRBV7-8	TGTGCCAGCAGCTATGACAGGTTTGGTCAGCCCCAGCATTTT	CASSYDRFGQPQHF
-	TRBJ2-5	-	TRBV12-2	TGTGCAAGTCGCAACCGGGACAGGGGGCCAGAGACCCAGTACTTC	CASRNRDRGPETQYF
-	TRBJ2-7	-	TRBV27	TGTGCCAGCAGCCGAACGGGACTCCGGTCCCCCGTTTACGAGCAGTACTTC	CASSRTGLRSPVYEQYF
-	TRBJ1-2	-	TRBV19	TGTGCCAGTAATGAGACCCCGGGAAACTATGGCTACACCTTC	CASNETPGNYGYTF
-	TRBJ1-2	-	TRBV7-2	TGTGCCAGCAGCTATGACAGCTATGGCTACACCTTC	CASSYDSYGYTF
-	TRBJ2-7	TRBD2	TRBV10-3	TGTGCCATCAGTGAGGCGATAGGACTAGCGGGAGTCGAGCAGTACTTC	CAISEAIGLAGVEQYF
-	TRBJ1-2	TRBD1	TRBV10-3	TGTGCCATCAGGATGACAGGGTCTGATGACTACACCTTC	CAIRMTGSDDYTF
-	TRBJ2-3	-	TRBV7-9	TGTGCCAGCAGCTTAGGAGTCCGCATATACACAGATACGCAGTATTTT	CASSLGVRIYTDTQYF
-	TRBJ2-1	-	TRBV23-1	TGCGCCAGCAGTCAATCGCTACAGGGCTATGAGCAGTTCTTC	CASSQSLQGYEQFF
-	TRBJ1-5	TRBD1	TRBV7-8	TGTGCCAGCACAGACAGGGCCGTTAATCAGCCCCAGCATTTT	CASTDRAVNQPQHF